The present entry profiles one TCR beta chain with its context. Germline values: CDR1 SGHDT, CDR2 YYEEEE. Trimming cost V 1 base and J 3 bases, with 11 bases left between them. The CDR3 is 14 residues long. This entry belongs to a study of control samples from healthy donors and cancer patients. Repertoires were generated with immunoSEQ multiplex PCR, while TCRdb's copy carries only in-frame clones and drops some. The table has about 130,000 clones, 85% to 95% seen once. Sequencing used PBMCs. This clonotype was sampled from a man at least 80 years old with head and neck cancer. The rearrangement links TRBV5-6 to TRBJ2-7, with a weak D call TRBD1 (6 bases). CDR3 nucleotides: TGTGCCAGCAGCTTGAAAGGACAGTACTACGAGCAGTACTTC. Its protein product is CASSLKGQYYEQYF.